This is a list of T cell receptor beta chains from one sample in a study of T cells in Graves' hyperthyroidism and ophthalmopathy. From the multiplex PCR reads, TCRdb called clonotypes with MiXCR, one entry per CDR3 protein. The data show 450,000 to 700,000 distinct CDR3 sequences, approximately 44% seen once. The specimen sequenced was peripheral blood or thyroid tissue (not recorded which). The receptors originated from an adult woman with Graves' disease, either hyperthyroidism or ophthalmopathy (not recorded which). Both conserved end residues are trimmed from each CDR3. Not every row has a clone size; where given, it reads once, few, many or a size class.

V gene,J gene,clone size,CDR3 protein
TRBV19,TRBJ1-2,many,ASSIGTGPRYGYT
TRBV5-5,TRBJ2-7,NA,ASSAGGRAGYGYEQY
TRBV2,TRBJ1-4,many,ASITKGEKLF
TRBV9,TRBJ2-2,NA,ASSPRELF
TRBV24-1,TRBJ1-2,NA,ATSDYSGENYGYT
TRBV10-3,TRBJ1-1,NA,AISVGGGSLVTTEAF
TRBV7-2,TRBJ2-7,many,ASSTDGPYSYEQY
TRBV2,TRBJ1-6,NA,ADGQGRNSPLH
TRBV7-8,TRBJ2-7,many,ASSLSTSGSGEQY
TRBV7-2,TRBJ2-7,many,ASSSQGTGEQY
TRBV20-1,TRBJ1-5,few,SARTRVHQPQH
TRBV2,TRBJ1-1,NA,ASSEATWGTEAF
TRBV20-1,TRBJ1-2,many,SARDPWGFSYGYT
TRBV10-1,TRBJ2-5,many,ASSESKGKETQY
TRBV29-1,TRBJ1-2,many,SVAQNYGYT
TRBV29-1,TRBJ1-2,NA,SVDAGPVYGYT
TRBV2,TRBJ2-2,many,ASSPQSLNTGELF
TRBV24-1,TRBJ2-1,NA,ATSAEGPYNEQF
TRBV28,TRBJ1-3,many,ARNVADTIY
TRBV7-6,TRBJ2-5,few,ASSLTSGTGETQY
TRBV2,TRBJ1-1,many,ASSGALNTEAF
TRBV4-1,TRBJ2-2,NA,ASSQLRLSYTGELF
TRBV7-8,TRBJ1-2,few,ASSEGGGQYGYT
TRBV29-1,TRBJ2-7,NA,SVPSPGGVREQY
TRBV7-9,TRBJ2-7,NA,ASGQRPYEQY
TRBV2,TRBJ1-5,NA,ASSEAGTPGGPQH
TRBV7-9,TRBJ1-2,NA,ASSFRGQGYGYT
TRBV28,TRBJ1-3,NA,ASRPPGSRNTIY
TRBV7-9,TRBJ2-5,NA,ASTRANEETQY
TRBV12-3/TRBV12-4,TRBJ1-4,few,ASSEQGDEKLF
TRBV20-1,TRBJ1-5,NA,SARETGLQPQH
TRBV7-7,TRBJ2-7,NA,ASSLNVNQPQQY
TRBV12-3/TRBV12-4,TRBJ2-6,many,ASSYPGANVLT
TRBV18,TRBJ2-5,NA,ASSPAGELGETQY
TRBV2,TRBJ1-4,many,ASSGRMSSANEKLF
TRBV7-6,TRBJ2-1,NA,ASSLAVDNEQF
TRBV6-6,TRBJ2-3,NA,ATSGRDVDTQY
TRBV7-2,TRBJ1-4,many,ASSFDEKLF
TRBV29-1,TRBJ1-5,many,SVEAGSNQPQH
TRBV5-1,TRBJ2-7,many,ASSAGQPRNYEQY
TRBV7-9,TRBJ1-5,many,ASTWSGSDQPQH